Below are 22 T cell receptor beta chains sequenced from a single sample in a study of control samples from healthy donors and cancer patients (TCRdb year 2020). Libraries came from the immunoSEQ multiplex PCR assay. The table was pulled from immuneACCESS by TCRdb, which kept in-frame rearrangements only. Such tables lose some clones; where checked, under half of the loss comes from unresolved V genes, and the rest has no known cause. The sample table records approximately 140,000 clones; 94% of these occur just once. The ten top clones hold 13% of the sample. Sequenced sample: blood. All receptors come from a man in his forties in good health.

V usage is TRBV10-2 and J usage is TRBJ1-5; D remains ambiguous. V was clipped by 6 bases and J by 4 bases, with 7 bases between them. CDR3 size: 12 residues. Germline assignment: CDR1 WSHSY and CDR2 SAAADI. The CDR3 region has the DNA TGCGCCAGCAGACAAGAAAATCAGCCCCAGCATTTT. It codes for CASRQENQPQHF.

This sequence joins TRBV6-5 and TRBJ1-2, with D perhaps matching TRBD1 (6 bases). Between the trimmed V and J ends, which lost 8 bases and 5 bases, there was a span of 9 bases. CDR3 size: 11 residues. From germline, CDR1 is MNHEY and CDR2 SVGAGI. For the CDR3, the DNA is TGTGCCAGCGGGGGCCCATATGGCTACACCTTC. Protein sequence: CASGGPYGYTF.

CDR3 bases: TGTGCCAGCAGCGTAATAGGGACTAGCGGGTACAATGAGCAGTTCTTC. Protein sequence: CASSVIGTSGYNEQFF. The V call is TRBV9, the J call TRBJ2-1, with TRBD2 matching 12 bases. Trimming removed 1 base from V and 4 bases from J; junction bases left unmatched: 3. Germline CDR1 is SGDLS and CDR2 is YYNGEE. The CDR3 extends over 16 amino acids.

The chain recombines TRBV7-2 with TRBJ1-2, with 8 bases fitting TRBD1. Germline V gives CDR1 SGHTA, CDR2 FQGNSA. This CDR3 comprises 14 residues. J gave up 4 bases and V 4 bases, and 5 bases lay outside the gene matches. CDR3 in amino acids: CASSYDRGGYGYTF. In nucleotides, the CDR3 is TGTGCCAGCAGCTACGACAGGGGAGGCTATGGCTACACCTTC.

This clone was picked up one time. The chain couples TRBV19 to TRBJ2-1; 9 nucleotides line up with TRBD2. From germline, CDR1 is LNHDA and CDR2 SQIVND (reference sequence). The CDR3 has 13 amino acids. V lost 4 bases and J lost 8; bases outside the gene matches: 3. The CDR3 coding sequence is TGTGCCAGTAGTAGCGGGAGGGTGGATGAGCAGTTCTTC. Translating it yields CASSSGRVDEQFF.

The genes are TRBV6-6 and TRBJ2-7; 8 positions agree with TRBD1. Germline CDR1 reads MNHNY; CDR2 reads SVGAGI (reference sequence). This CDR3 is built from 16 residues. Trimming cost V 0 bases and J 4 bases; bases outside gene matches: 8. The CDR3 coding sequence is TGTGCCAGCAGTTACTCTTACAGGGGGGCCACTTACGAGCAGTACTTC. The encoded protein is CASSYSYRGATYEQYF.

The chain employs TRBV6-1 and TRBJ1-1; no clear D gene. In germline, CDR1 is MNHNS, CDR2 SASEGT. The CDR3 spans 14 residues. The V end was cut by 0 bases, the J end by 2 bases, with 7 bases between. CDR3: CASSEAWENTEAFF. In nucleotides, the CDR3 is TGTGCCAGCAGTGAAGCTTGGGAAAACACTGAAGCTTTCTTT.

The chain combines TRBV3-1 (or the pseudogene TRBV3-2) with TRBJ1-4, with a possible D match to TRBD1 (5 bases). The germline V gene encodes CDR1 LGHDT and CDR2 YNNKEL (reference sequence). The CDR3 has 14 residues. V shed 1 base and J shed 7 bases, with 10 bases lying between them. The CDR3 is CASSQVSGFEKLFF. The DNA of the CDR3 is TGTGCCAGCAGCCAAGTGTCAGGGTTTGAAAAACTGTTTTTT.

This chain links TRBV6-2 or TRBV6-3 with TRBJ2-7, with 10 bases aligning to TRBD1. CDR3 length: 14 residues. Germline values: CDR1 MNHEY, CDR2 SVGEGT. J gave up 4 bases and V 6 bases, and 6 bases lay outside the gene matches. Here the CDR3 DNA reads TGTGCCAGCAGCGACAGGGGGCGGATGTACGAGCAGTACTTC. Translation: CASSDRGRMYEQYF.

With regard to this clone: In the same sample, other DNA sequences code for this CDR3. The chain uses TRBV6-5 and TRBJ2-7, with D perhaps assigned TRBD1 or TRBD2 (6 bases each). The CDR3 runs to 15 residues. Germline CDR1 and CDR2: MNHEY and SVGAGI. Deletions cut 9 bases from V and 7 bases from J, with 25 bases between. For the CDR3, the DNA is TGTGCCAGTCATGGGGGGCAGGGGCGGTCGGGGGAGCAGTACTTC. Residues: CASHGGQGRSGEQYF.

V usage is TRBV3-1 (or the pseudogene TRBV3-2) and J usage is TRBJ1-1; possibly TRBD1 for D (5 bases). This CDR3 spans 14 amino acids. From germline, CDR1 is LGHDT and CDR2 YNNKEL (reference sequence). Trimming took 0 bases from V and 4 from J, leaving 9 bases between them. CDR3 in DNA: TGTGCCAGCAGCCAAGATCAGGGAGGCACTGAAGCTTTCTTT. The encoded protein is CASSQDQGGTEAFF.

The CDR3 reads CASSQAGTGGNYGYTF. CDR3 nucleotide sequence: TGCGCCAGCAGCCAAGCCGGGACAGGGGGGAACTATGGCTACACCTTC. V usage is TRBV4-3 and J usage is TRBJ1-2; 11 bases map to TRBD1. V shed 1 base and J 2 bases; nucleotides not matched to a gene: 3. Germline V gene data show CDR1 as LGHNA and CDR2 as YSLEER. The CDR3 runs 16 residues.

In DNA, the CDR3 is TGTGCCAGCAGCTCGGGACAGGGGAGTCGCTACACCTTC. Residues: CASSSGQGSRYTF. The chain joins TRBV5-4 to TRBJ1-2; 10 nucleotides agree with TRBD1. The CDR3 consists of 13 residues. V shed 3 bases, J shed 9 bases, and the junction held 5 bases outside the gene matches. Germline lookup yields CDR1 SGHNT and CDR2 YYREEE (reference sequence). Looking up the rest from reference TRBV5-4 and TRBJ1-2 gives the full variable domain: ETGVTQSPTHLIKTRGQQVTLRCSSQSGHNTVSWYQQALGQGPQFIFQYYREEENGRGNFPPRFSGLQFPNYSSELNVNALELDDSALYLCASSSGQGSRYTFGSGTRLTVV.

Here the CDR3 reads CASSTQGGRSEKLFF. CDR3 sequence (DNA): TGTGCCAGCAGCACCCAGGGAGGTCGGTCGGAGAAACTGTTTTTT. V and J are TRBV28 and TRBJ1-4, with D possibly being TRBD1 (5 bases). This CDR3 is built from 15 residues. Trimming cost V 6 bases and J 11 bases, with 22 bases left between them. Germline V gene lookup returns CDR1 MDHEN and CDR2 SYDVKM.

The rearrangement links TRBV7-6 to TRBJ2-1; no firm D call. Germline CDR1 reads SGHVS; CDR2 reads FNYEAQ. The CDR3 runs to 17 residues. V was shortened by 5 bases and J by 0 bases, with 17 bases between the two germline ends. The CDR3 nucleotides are TGTGCCAGCAGCACCCAGTCACGACTTCTCTCCTACAATGAGCAGTTCTTC. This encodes CASSTQSRLLSYNEQFF.

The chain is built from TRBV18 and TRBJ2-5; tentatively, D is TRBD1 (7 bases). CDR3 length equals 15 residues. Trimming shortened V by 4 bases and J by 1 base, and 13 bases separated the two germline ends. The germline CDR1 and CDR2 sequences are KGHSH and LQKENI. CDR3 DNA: TGTGCCAGCTCACGCTACAGGGGAGGCCAAGAGACCCAGTACTTC. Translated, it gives CASSRYRGGQETQYF.

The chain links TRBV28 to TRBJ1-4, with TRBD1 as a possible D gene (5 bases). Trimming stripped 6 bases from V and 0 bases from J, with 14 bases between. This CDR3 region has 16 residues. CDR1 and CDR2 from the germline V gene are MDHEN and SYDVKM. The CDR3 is CASRPPYRSTNEKLFF. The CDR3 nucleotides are TGTGCCAGCAGGCCCCCCTACAGGTCAACTAATGAAAAACTGTTTTTT.

CDR3 bases: TGTGCCAGCAGCTCGATGGGCAGAGAGACCCAGTACTTC. The encoded protein is CASSSMGRETQYF. The chain links TRBV7-9 to TRBJ2-5; D is uncertain. Germline V gene lookup returns CDR1 SEHNR and CDR2 FQNEAQ (reference sequence). This CDR3 comprises 13 residues. V was shortened by 4 bases and J by 4 bases, with 10 bases between the two germline ends.

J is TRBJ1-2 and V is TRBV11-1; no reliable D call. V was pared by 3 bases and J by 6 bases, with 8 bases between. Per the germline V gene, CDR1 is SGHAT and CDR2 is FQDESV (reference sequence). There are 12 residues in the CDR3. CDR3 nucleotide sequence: TGTGCCAGCAGCTTTGGAAAAAATGGCTACACCTTC. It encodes CASSFGKNGYTF.

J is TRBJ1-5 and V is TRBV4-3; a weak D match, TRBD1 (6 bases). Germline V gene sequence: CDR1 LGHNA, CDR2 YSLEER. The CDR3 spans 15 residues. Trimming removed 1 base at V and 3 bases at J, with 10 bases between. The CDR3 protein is CASSQVRDNNQPQHF. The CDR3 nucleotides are TGCGCCAGCAGCCAAGTCCGGGACAACAATCAGCCCCAGCATTTT.

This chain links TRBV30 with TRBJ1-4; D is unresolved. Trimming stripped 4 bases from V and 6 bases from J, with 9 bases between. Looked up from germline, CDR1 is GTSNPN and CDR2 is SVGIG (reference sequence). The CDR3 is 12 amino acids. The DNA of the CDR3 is TGTGCCTGGAATAAGGGTTATGAAAAACTGTTTTTT. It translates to CAWNKGYEKLFF.

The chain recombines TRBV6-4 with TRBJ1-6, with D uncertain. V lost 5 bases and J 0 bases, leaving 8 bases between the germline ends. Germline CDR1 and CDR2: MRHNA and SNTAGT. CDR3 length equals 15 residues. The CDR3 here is CASSSESSYNSPLHF. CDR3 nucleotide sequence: TGTGCCAGCAGTTCAGAGAGCTCCTATAATTCACCCCTCCACTTT.